The next 32 T cell receptor beta chains were all read from a single sample in a study of blood T cell repertoires in COVID-19. Method: immunoSEQ multiplex PCR; TCRdb's copy keeps in-frame clones and lacks some. The sample lists nearly 95,000 clones, around 67% occurring once. The sequenced sample consisted of peripheral blood. The receptors here all came from a man between 65 and 85 years old with COVID-19, enrolled during active disease.

The CDR3 reads CASSQGPGQYF. The DNA of the CDR3 is TGTGCCAGCAGCCAAGGCCCCGGGCAGTATTTT. The chain joins TRBV3-1 (or the pseudogene TRBV3-2) to TRBJ2-3; D gene uncertain. The CDR3 sequence is 11 residues long. CDR1 is LGHDT, CDR2 YNNKEL, per germline (reference sequence). Trimming pared 1 base from V and 11 bases from J, leaving 7 bases between.

The J gene is TRBJ2-4, the V gene TRBV3-1 (or the pseudogene TRBV3-2); 10 bases agree with TRBD1. Germline V CDR1 and CDR2: LGHDT, YNNKEL (reference sequence). This CDR3 has 16 amino acids. Trimming took 9 bases from V and 7 from J; bases not matched to a gene: 15. The CDR3 reads CARLPTGGEGWNIQYF. The CDR3 nucleotides read TGTGCCAGGCTACCGACAGGGGGCGAGGGGTGGAACATTCAGTACTTC.

The V gene is TRBV29-1, the J gene TRBJ1-2; 8 bases are shared with TRBD1. This CDR3 has 14 residues. CDR1 is SQVTM, CDR2 ANQGSEA, per germline. The J segment lost 0 bases and the V segment lost 5 bases, leaving 5 bases of the junction unmatched. The CDR3 loop reads CSVQQGGTNYGYTF. The CDR3 region has the DNA TGCAGCGTTCAACAGGGGGGTACTAACTATGGCTACACCTTC.

The chain joins TRBV27 to TRBJ2-5; 9 positions agree with TRBD1. Germline values: CDR1 MNHEY, CDR2 SMNVEV (reference sequence). J gave up 2 bases and V 5 bases, and 6 bases lay outside the gene matches. CDR3 length: 15 amino acids. The CDR3 DNA sequence: TGTGCCAGCAGTAAACAGGGGGCTCAACAAGAGACCCAGTACTTC. This translates into CASSKQGAQQETQYF.

The chain joins TRBV6-2 or TRBV6-3 to TRBJ2-5; 8 nucleotides align to TRBD2. The CDR3 runs to 14 residues. Germline-derived CDR1 and CDR2 are MNHEY and SVGEGT. The J segment lost 7 bases and the V segment lost 0 bases, leaving 4 bases of the junction unmatched. The DNA for the CDR3 is TGTGCCAGCAGTTACTCGGGCGGGAGGCGGACCCAGTACTTC. Encoded protein: CASSYSGGRRTQYF.

V and J are TRBV14 and TRBJ2-5, with D tentatively TRBD2 (5 bases). This CDR3 is built from 16 residues. Germline V gives CDR1 SGHDN, CDR2 FVKESK. V was trimmed by 4 bases and J by 0 bases, leaving 15 bases between them. The CDR3 DNA is TGTGCCAGCAGCCCACTAGGGAGAGCGTACCAAGAGACCCAGTACTTC. Its protein is CASSPLGRAYQETQYF.

The chain has TRBV3-1 (or the pseudogene TRBV3-2) and TRBJ2-3, with 9 bases lining up with TRBD2. The CDR3 has 16 residues. After removal of 2 bases from V and 3 bases from J, the junction contained 6 bases not matched to a gene. The germline V gene has CDR1 LGHDT and CDR2 YNNKEL (reference sequence). The CDR3 loop reads CASSQIAGATTDTQYF. In DNA form, the CDR3 reads TGTGCCAGCAGCCAAATAGCGGGAGCCACGACAGATACGCAGTATTTT.

This clone was recorded a few times. This chain connects TRBV4-1 to TRBJ2-7, with a weak D call TRBD1 (6 bases). The CDR3 length is 18 residues. Trimming took 3 bases from V and 0 from J, leaving 21 bases between them. Per the germline V gene, CDR1 is MGHRA and CDR2 is YSYEKL. CDR3 sequence (DNA): TGCGCCAGCAGCCAGGTTTCACGAGGGGGACAAAGCTCCTACGAGCAGTACTTC. It is translated as CASSQVSRGGQSSYEQYF.

This sequence joins TRBV7-2 and TRBJ1-1; D is possibly TRBD1 (6 bases). Germline CDR1 and CDR2: SGHTA and FQGNSA. Trimming cost V 1 base and J 11 bases, with 17 bases left between them. The CDR3 extends over 14 amino acids. In DNA form, the CDR3 reads TGTGCCAGCAGCTTAGACAGGGTGTCAACCCTCGCTTTCTTT. Its translation is CASSLDRVSTLAFF.

The J gene is TRBJ2-4, the V gene TRBV6-6, with 9 bases matching TRBD1. Per the germline V gene, CDR1 is MNHNY and CDR2 is SVGAGI (reference sequence). V shed 6 bases, J shed 2 bases, and the junction held 5 bases outside the gene matches. CDR3 length: 15 amino acids. CDR3 in amino acids: CASRPGQGTKNIQYF. In DNA form, the CDR3 reads TGTGCCAGCAGGCCGGGACAGGGAACCAAAAACATTCAGTACTTC.

V gene TRBV7-9 combines with J gene TRBJ2-1; unclear D gene. This CDR3 is built from 11 residues. V was pared by 3 bases and J by 7 bases, with 4 bases between. Germline V gives CDR1 SEHNR, CDR2 FQNEAQ (reference sequence). This chain's CDR3 is CASSFSNEQFF. CDR3 bases: TGTGCCAGCAGCTTCAGTAATGAGCAGTTCTTC.

This rearrangement joins TRBV18 to TRBJ1-1; 8 bases are a match to TRBD1. CDR1 and CDR2 from the germline V gene are KGHSH and LQKENI. Germline trimming cut 0 bases from V and 10 bases from J; bases unmatched to any gene: 10. The CDR3 covers 15 residues. CDR3 region: CASSPPMSQGAGAFF. In DNA, the CDR3 is TGTGCCAGCTCACCACCGATGAGCCAGGGGGCGGGAGCTTTCTTT.

V is TRBV7-2 and J is TRBJ2-3; no definite D call. The germline gives CDR1 SGHTA, CDR2 FQGNSA. The CDR3 is 13 residues long. The V end lost 1 base, the J end lost 4 bases, and 6 bases lay between the germline ends. The CDR3 reads CASSLVFSDTQYF. The CDR3 DNA sequence: TGTGCCAGCAGCTTAGTCTTCTCAGATACGCAGTATTTT.

The chain links TRBV5-1 to TRBJ1-2; tentative D call: TRBD1 (5 bases). The V gene lost 2 bases and the J gene lost 6 bases, with 14 bases spanning the gap. Per germline, CDR1 SGHRS and CDR2 YFSETQ. This CDR3 is 14 amino acids long. CDR3 region: CASSFGGAGDGYTF. CDR3 coding DNA: TGCGCCAGCAGCTTTGGTGGGGCAGGCGATGGCTACACCTTC.

The V call is TRBV7-2, the J call TRBJ2-1; 8 bases map to TRBD2. Unmatched junction bases numbered 5, after V lost 5 bases and J lost 2 bases. The CDR3 is made up of 15 amino acids. Per germline, CDR1 SGHTA and CDR2 FQGNSA. The CDR3 reads CASSPSGGPYNEQFF. As DNA, the CDR3 is TGTGCCAGCAGCCCCTCGGGAGGGCCCTACAATGAGCAGTTCTTC.

The chain has TRBV7-2 and TRBJ1-5; D perhaps matches TRBD1 (5 bases). Germline V CDR1 and CDR2: SGHTA, FQGNSA. The CDR3 spans 16 residues. The V end lost 4 bases, the J end lost 6 bases, and 19 bases lay between the germline ends. CDR3 region: CASSSPAGTHGQPQHF. The CDR3 DNA follows: TGTGCCAGCAGCTCCCCCGCGGGGACCCACGGTCAGCCCCAGCATTTT.

The V call is TRBV5-5, the J call TRBJ1-4; 7 bases line up with TRBD1. Germline V lookup: CDR1 SGHKS, CDR2 YYEKEE (reference sequence). J lost 6 bases, V lost 5 bases, and 7 bases had no gene match. CDR3 size: 14 residues. DNA of the CDR3: TGTGCCAGCAGTAGAACAGGGGCGGATGAAAAACTGTTTTTT. Protein sequence: CASSRTGADEKLFF.

This chain uses TRBV28 with TRBJ2-3; 8 bases line up with TRBD1. V lost 10 bases and J lost 7; bases outside the gene matches: 13. CDR1 and CDR2 (germline): MDHEN, SYDVKM. The length of the CDR3 is 14 residues. In nucleotides, the CDR3 is TGTGCCACCAGGGAAGGACAGGGTACTAATACGCAGTATTTT. As protein: CATREGQGTNTQYF.

This clone came up a few times. The chain links TRBV30 to TRBJ1-6, with D possibly being TRBD1 (6 bases). The germline V gene has CDR1 GTSNPN and CDR2 SVGIG (reference sequence). This CDR3 region has 16 residues. The V end lost 3 bases, the J end lost 10 bases, and 22 bases lay between the germline ends. In nucleotides, the CDR3 is TGTGCCTGGAGCGTACAGGGAACGCTCCTTGGGTCACCCCTCCACTTT. Its translation: CAWSVQGTLLGSPLHF.

This clone was seen just once. The chain couples TRBV2 to TRBJ2-5; weak D call: TRBD1 (5 bases). V lost 4 bases to trimming and J lost 0 bases, with 9 bases between them. The germline gives CDR1 SNHLY, CDR2 FYNNEI. The CDR3 is made up of 14 amino acids. The CDR3 protein is CASSVSGYQETQYF. As DNA, the CDR3 is TGTGCCAGCAGTGTTTCAGGGTACCAAGAGACCCAGTACTTC.

This clone was counted a few times. V and J are TRBV7-2 and TRBJ2-3; 9 bases agree with TRBD2. Germline V lookup: CDR1 SGHTA, CDR2 FQGNSA. The CDR3 is made up of 17 amino acids. Trimming removed 2 bases from V and 2 bases from J; junction bases left unmatched: 8. The CDR3 loop is CASSLLASGILTDTQYF. The CDR3, as DNA: TGTGCCAGCAGCTTACTGGCTAGCGGGATTCTCACAGATACGCAGTATTTT.

This clone occurred a few times. This chain links TRBV18 with TRBJ1-2; 8 nucleotides align to TRBD1. The germline gives CDR1 KGHSH, CDR2 LQKENI. This CDR3 is built from 14 residues. J lost 3 bases, V lost 6 bases, and 6 bases had no gene match. For the CDR3, the DNA is TGTGCCAGCTCCCGACAGGGGAGAGACTATGGCTACACCTTC. Encoded protein: CASSRQGRDYGYTF.

J is TRBJ2-1 and V is TRBV19; D unclear. The CDR3 extends over 16 amino acids. Germline CDR1 LNHDA, CDR2 SQIVND (reference sequence). Trimming shortened V by 3 bases and J by 4 bases, and 16 bases separated the two germline ends. CDR3 nucleotide sequence: TGTGCCAGTAGTATCACTCAGGCGAACCTGTACAATGAGCAGTTCTTC. Protein: CASSITQANLYNEQFF.

This chain's CDR3 is CASSPSQGRSYEQYF. The DNA for the CDR3 is TGTGCCAGCTCACCGTCACAGGGTAGATCCTACGAGCAGTACTTC. The J gene is TRBJ2-7, the V gene TRBV18; TRBD1 is a possible D gene (6 bases). In germline, CDR1 is KGHSH, CDR2 LQKENI. The CDR3 runs to 15 residues. Trimming removed 3 bases at V and 1 base at J, with 13 bases between.

This clone was seen a handful of times. The V and J genes are TRBV20-1 and TRBJ2-3; D may be TRBD1 (6 bases). Trimming left V 6 bases short and J 11 bases short, with 15 bases between. Germline V gives CDR1 DFQATT, CDR2 SNEGSKA (reference sequence). The CDR3 totals 11 residues. The CDR3 region has the DNA TGCAGTGCGAAGGGGGAGAATGGGCAGTATTTT. Amino acid sequence: CSAKGENGQYF.

This clone appeared a single time. The chain has TRBV7-2 and TRBJ2-3, with TRBD2 matching 8 bases. V lost 5 bases, J lost 4 bases, and 5 bases stayed unmatched. CDR3 length: 14 residues. Germline V lookup: CDR1 SGHTA, CDR2 FQGNSA. CDR3 DNA: TGTGCCAGCAGCCAGCAGCGGGAGTCAGATACGCAGTATTTT. This translates into CASSQQRESDTQYF.

The chain combines TRBV28 with TRBJ2-1; possibly TRBD2 for D (5 bases). V lost 2 bases, J lost 10 bases, and 15 bases lay in between. CDR3 length equals 14 residues. CDR1 is MDHEN and CDR2 is SYDVKM in the germline V gene. The CDR3 DNA sequence: TGTGCCAGCAGTTTAGGTCTAGCCCCCAGCGAGCAGTTCTTC. Protein product: CASSLGLAPSEQFF.

This chain joins TRBV5-5 and TRBJ2-7, with 9 bases aligning to TRBD1. V gave up 2 bases and J gave up 6 bases; unmatched junction bases: 6. The germline CDR1 and CDR2 sequences are SGHKS and YYEKEE (reference sequence). The CDR3 runs 14 residues. DNA of the CDR3: TGTGCCAGCAGCTTAATAGACAGGGGGTCCGAGCAGTACTTC. This codes for CASSLIDRGSEQYF.

The V gene is TRBV27, the J gene TRBJ1-5, with 9 bases identical to TRBD1. V shed 5 bases and J 2 bases; nucleotides not matched to a gene: 4. The CDR3 spans 15 residues. Germline V gene lookup returns CDR1 MNHEY and CDR2 SMNVEV (reference sequence). Here the CDR3 reads CASSPTGGRNQPQHF. In DNA form, the CDR3 reads TGTGCCAGCAGTCCGACAGGGGGACGCAATCAGCCCCAGCATTTT.

This chain connects TRBV10-3 to TRBJ2-5; 10 bases fit TRBD2. This CDR3 is built from 14 residues. J was trimmed by 2 bases and V by 3 bases; bases with no gene match: 0. Germline CDR1 and CDR2: ENHRY and SYGVKD. Here the CDR3 reads CAISELAGQETQYF. The CDR3 region has the DNA TGTGCCATCAGTGAACTAGCGGGGCAAGAGACCCAGTACTTC.

The chain joins TRBV24-1 to TRBJ2-7; TRBD1 matches 10 bases. The trim removed 3 bases at V and 5 bases at J, leaving 6 bases unmatched. Looked up from germline, CDR1 is KGHDR and CDR2 is SFDVKD. The CDR3 runs 15 residues. The CDR3 region has the DNA TGTGCCACCAGTGATCCCGGGACAGGGGTACACGAGCAGTACTTC. The encoded protein is CATSDPGTGVHEQYF.

This chain uses TRBV11-3 with TRBJ2-7; 7 bases fit TRBD1. Trimming removed 5 bases from V and 2 bases from J; junction bases left unmatched: 9. From germline, CDR1 is SGHNT and CDR2 YENEEA. The CDR3 spans 15 residues. CDR3 sequence: CASSPGDSQTYEQYF. The CDR3 DNA follows: TGTGCCAGCAGCCCAGGGGACAGCCAAACCTACGAGCAGTACTTC.